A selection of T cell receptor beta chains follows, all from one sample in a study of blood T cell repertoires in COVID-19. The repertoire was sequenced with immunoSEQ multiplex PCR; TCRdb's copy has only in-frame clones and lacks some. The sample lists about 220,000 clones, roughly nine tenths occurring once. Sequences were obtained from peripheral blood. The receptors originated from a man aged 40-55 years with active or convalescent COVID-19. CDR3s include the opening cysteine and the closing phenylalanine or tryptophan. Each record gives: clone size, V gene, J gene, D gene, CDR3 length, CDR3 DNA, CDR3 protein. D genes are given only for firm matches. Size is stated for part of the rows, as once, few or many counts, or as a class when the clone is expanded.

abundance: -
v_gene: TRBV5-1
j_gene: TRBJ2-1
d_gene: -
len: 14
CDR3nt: TGCGCCAGCAGCTTGGAGGGAGTAAGCAATGAGCAGTTCTTC
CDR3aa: CASSLEGVSNEQFF

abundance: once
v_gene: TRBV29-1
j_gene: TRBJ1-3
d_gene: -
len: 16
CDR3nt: TGCAGCGTTGAAGATCGGCACAGGAGCCCTGGAAACACCATATATTTT
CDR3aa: CSVEDRHRSPGNTIYF

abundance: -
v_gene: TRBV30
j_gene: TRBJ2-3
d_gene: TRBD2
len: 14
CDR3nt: TGTGCCTGGGGAAGCGGGGGGGCGGAAGATACGCAGTATTTT
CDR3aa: CAWGSGGAEDTQYF

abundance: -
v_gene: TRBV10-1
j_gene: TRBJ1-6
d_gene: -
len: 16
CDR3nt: TGCGCCACACCTAGTTTAATAGGACTCTATAATTCACCCCTCCACTTT
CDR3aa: CATPSLIGLYNSPLHF

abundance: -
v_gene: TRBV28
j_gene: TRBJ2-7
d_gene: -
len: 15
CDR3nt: TGTGCCAGCAGTTTAGGAGGTGGGAGACTCTACGAGCAGTACTTC
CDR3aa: CASSLGGGRLYEQYF

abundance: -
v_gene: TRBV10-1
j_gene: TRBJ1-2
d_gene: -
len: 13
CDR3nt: TGCGCCAGCAGTGAGGCAATTGGGAGCGGCTACACCTTC
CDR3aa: CASSEAIGSGYTF

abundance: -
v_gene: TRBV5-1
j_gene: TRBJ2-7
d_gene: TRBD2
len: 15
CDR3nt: TGCGCCAGCAGTAGGGTAACTAGCGGTTCCTACGAGCAGTACTTC
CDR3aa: CASSRVTSGSYEQYF

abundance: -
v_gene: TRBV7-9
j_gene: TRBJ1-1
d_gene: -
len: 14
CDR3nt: TGTGCCAGCAGCTTGCCGGGGAGGGCGACTGAAGCTTTCTTT
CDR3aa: CASSLPGRATEAFF

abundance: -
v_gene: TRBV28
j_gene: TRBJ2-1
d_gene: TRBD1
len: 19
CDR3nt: TGTGCCAGCAGTTCTCGCAACCCAGGACAGGGGGGGTCCTACAATGAGCAGTTCTTC
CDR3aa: CASSSRNPGQGGSYNEQFF

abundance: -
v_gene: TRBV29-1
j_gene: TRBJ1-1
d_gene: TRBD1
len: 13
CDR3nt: TGCAGCGTTCAGGGGGCGCTTCTCTCTGAAGCTTTCTTT
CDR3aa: CSVQGALLSEAFF

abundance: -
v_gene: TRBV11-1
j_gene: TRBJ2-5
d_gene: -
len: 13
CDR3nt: TGTGCCAGCAGCCCAGGATATGGAGAGACCCAGTACTTC
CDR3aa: CASSPGYGETQYF

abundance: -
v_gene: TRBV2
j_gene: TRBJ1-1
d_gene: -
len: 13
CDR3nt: TGTGCCAGCAGTTTTAATCAGGGCGCTGAAGCTTTCTTT
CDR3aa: CASSFNQGAEAFF

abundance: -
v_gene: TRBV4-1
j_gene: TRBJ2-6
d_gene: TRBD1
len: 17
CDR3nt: TGCGCCAGCAGCCCGGACAGGGTGGGGGCTGGGGCCAACGTCCTGACTTTC
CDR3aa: CASSPDRVGAGANVLTF

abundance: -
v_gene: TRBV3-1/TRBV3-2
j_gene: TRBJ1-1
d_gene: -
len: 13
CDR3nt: TGTGCCAGCAGCCTGGACAGTTGGACTGAAGCTTTCTTT
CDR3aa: CASSLDSWTEAFF

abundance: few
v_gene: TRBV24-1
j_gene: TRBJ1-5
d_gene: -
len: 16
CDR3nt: TGTGCTACGACCGCCGGGGGGGTCCCTAGCAATCAGCCCCAGCATTTT
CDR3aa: CATTAGGVPSNQPQHF

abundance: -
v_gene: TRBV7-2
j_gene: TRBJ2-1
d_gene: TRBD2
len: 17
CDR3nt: TGTGCCAGCAGCTTAGAAGAGACGCGGGGGGGCTCAGATGAGCAGTTCTTC
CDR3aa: CASSLEETRGGSDEQFF

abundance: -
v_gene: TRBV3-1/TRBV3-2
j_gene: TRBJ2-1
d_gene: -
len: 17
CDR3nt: TGTGCCAGCAGCCAAGGGCGAGGGGGGGGATTTTACAATGAGCAGTTCTTC
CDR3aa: CASSQGRGGGFYNEQFF

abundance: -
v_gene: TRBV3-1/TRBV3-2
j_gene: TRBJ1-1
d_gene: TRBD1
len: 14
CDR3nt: TGTGCCAGCAGCCAGCTGACAGGGGGCACTGAAGCTTTCTTT
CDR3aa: CASSQLTGGTEAFF

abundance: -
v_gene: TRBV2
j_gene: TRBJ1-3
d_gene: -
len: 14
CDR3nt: TGTGCCAGCAGTGAGAACAGCTCTGGAAACACCATATATTTT
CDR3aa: CASSENSSGNTIYF

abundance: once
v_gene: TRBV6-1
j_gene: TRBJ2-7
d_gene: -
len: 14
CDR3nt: TGTGCCAGCAGTGAAGGGAGGGGTTCCTACGAGCAGTACTTC
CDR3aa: CASSEGRGSYEQYF

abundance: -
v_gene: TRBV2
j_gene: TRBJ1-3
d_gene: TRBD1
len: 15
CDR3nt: TGTGCCACCACAGGGGCCGCTCGGTGGGGAAACACCATATATTTT
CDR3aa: CATTGAARWGNTIYF

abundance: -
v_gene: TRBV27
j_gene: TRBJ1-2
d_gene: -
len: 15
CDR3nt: TGTGCCAGCAGTTTAATAGCGGGATTAAACTATGGCTACACCTTC
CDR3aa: CASSLIAGLNYGYTF

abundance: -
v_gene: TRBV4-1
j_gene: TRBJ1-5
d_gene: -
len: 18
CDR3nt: TGCGCCAGCAGCCAAGTCGGTGGGGCCGGAGGGCTAAATCAGCCCCAGCATTTT
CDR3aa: CASSQVGGAGGLNQPQHF

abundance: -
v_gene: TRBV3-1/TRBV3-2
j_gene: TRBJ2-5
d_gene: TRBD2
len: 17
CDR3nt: TGTGCCAGCAGCCAAGGCCTTATGGGACTAGCCAAAGAGACCCAGTACTTC
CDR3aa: CASSQGLMGLAKETQYF

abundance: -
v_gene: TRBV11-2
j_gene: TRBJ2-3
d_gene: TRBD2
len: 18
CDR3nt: TGTGCCAGCAGCTTAGGGCACGGGAGCGGGGGGGCCACAGATACGCAGTATTTT
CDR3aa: CASSLGHGSGGATDTQYF

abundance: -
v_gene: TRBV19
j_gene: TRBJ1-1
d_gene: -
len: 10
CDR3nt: TGTGCCAGCGGAGGCACTGAAGCTTTCTTT
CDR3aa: CASGGTEAFF

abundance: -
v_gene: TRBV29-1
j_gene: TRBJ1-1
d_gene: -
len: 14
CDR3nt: TGCAGCGTTGATACAGGGCTTTTGAACACTGAAGCTTTCTTT
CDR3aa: CSVDTGLLNTEAFF

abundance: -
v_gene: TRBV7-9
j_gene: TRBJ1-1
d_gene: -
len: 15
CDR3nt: TGTGCCAGCAGCTGGGGGGATTTAATGAACACTGAAGCTTTCTTT
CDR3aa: CASSWGDLMNTEAFF

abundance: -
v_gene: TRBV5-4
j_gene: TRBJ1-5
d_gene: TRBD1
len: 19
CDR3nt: TGTGCCAGCAGCTTATACAGGGGGCACCCAATCAAACTTAATCAGCCCCAGCATTTT
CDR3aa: CASSLYRGHPIKLNQPQHF

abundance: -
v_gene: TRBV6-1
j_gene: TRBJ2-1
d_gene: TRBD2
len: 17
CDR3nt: TGTGCCAGCAGTGCCCGACTAGCGGGGGGACCCTACAATGAGCAGTTCTTC
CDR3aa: CASSARLAGGPYNEQFF

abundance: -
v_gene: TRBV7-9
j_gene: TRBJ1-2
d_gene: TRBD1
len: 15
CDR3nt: TGTGCCAGCAGCGCGGGACAGGGGGCGACCTATGGCTACACCTTC
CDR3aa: CASSAGQGATYGYTF

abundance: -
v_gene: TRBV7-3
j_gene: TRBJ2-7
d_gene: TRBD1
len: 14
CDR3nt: TGTGCCAGCAGCTCACAGGGGGCTGGGTACGAGCAGTACTTC
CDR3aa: CASSSQGAGYEQYF

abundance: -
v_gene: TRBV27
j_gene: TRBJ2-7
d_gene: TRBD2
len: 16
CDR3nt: TGTGCCAGCAGTTTGGGTTGGCGGGAGCCTCAGGACGAGCAGTACTTC
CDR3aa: CASSLGWREPQDEQYF

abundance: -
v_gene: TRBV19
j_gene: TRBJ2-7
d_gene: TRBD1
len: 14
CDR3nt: TGTGCCAGTAGTATCGGGACAGGTTCCTACGAGCAGTACTTC
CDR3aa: CASSIGTGSYEQYF

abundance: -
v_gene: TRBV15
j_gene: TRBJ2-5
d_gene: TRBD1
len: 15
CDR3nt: TGTGCCGCCGGTTACAGGGGGCAAGTGGGAGAGACCCAGTACTTC
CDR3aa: CAAGYRGQVGETQYF

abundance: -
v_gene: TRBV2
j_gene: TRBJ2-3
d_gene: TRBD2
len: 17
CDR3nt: TGTGCCAGCAGTGGCTTCGGTAGCGGGGGGCCCACAGATACGCAGTATTTT
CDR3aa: CASSGFGSGGPTDTQYF

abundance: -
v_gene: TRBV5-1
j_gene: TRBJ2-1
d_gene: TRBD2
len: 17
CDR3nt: TGCGCCAGCAGCCCGGGGACTAGCGGAAACCTCTACAATGAGCAGTTCTTC
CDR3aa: CASSPGTSGNLYNEQFF

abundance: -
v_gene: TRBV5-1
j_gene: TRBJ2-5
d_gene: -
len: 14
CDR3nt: TGCGCCAGCAGCGACCCACAGGGTGGAGAGACCCAGTACTTC
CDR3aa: CASSDPQGGETQYF

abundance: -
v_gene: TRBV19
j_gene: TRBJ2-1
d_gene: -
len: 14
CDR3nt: TGTGCCAGTAGTATGCTTCCGGGACTCAATGAGCAGTTCTTC
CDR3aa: CASSMLPGLNEQFF

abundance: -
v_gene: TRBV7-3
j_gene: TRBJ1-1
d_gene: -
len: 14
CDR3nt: TGTGCCAGCAGCTTAACGGGGCAGGGCACTGAAGCTTTCTTT
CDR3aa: CASSLTGQGTEAFF

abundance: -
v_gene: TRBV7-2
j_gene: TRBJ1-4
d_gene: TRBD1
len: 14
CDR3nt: TGTGCCAGCAGCTTGGACAGGGGAGATGAAAAACTGTTTTTT
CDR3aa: CASSLDRGDEKLFF

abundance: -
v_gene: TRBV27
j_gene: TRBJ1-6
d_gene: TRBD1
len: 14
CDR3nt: TGTGCCAGCAGTTTGGCGGGGACAGGTTCACCCCTCCACTTT
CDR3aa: CASSLAGTGSPLHF

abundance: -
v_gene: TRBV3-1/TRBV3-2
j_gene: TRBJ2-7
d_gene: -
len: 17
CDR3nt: TGTGCCAGCAGCCCCTCCCTTTACGGGAGTCGTCTGGGGGAGCAGTACTTC
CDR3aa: CASSPSLYGSRLGEQYF

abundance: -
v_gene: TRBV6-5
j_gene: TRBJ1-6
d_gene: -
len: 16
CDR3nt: TGTGCCAGCAGTTACACGACAGGTGGAGGTAATTCACCCCTCCACTTT
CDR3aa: CASSYTTGGGNSPLHF

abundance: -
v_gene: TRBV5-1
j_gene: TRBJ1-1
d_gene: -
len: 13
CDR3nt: TGCGCCAGCAGCTACCGGGGGAACACTGAAGCTTTCTTT
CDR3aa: CASSYRGNTEAFF

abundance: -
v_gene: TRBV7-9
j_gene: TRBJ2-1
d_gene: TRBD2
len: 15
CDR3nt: TGTGCCAGCAGCTTAAGGGGCACTAGCGGGAATGAGCAGTTCTTC
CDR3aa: CASSLRGTSGNEQFF

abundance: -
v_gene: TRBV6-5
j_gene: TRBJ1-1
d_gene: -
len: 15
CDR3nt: TGTGCCAGCAGTTACTCGCGGCGGGTGAACACTGAAGCTTTCTTT
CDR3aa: CASSYSRRVNTEAFF

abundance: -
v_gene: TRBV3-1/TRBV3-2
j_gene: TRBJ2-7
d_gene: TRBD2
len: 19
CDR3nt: TGTGCCAGCAGCGTACGAGGTCCCAGGGAGGGTAGCGTCACCTACGAGCAGTACTTC
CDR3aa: CASSVRGPREGSVTYEQYF

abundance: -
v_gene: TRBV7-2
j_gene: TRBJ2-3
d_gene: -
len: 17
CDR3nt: TGTGCCAGCAGATCTAAGATAGACTATCAAGCCACAGATACGCAGTATTTT
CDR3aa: CASRSKIDYQATDTQYF

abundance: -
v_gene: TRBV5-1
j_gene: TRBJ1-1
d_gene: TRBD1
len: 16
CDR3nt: TGCGCCAGCAGCCGGGGACAGGGGGTACCGAACACTGAAGCTTTCTTT
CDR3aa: CASSRGQGVPNTEAFF

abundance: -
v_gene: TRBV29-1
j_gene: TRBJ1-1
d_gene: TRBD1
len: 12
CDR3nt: TGCAGCATCGGACAGGGGGACACTGAAGCTTTCTTT
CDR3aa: CSIGQGDTEAFF

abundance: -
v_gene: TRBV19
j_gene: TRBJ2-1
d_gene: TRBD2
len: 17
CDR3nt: TGTGCCAGTACCGAGACCCCGGGACTAGCTAAGATTAATGAGCAGTTCTTC
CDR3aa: CASTETPGLAKINEQFF

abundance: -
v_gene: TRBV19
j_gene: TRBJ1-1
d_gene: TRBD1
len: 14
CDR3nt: TGTGCCAGTAGGTCACAGGGGGTACGCACTGAAGCTTTCTTT
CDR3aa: CASRSQGVRTEAFF

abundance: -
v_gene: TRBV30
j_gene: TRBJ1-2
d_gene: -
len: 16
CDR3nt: TGTGCCTGGAGTGGGTACAGGCGCGATTCTAACTATGGCTACACCTTC
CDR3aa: CAWSGYRRDSNYGYTF

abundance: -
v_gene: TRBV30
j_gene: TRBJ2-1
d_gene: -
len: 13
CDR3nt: TGTGCCTGGTCCCGTAGCTCCTACAATGAGCAGTTCTTC
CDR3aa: CAWSRSSYNEQFF

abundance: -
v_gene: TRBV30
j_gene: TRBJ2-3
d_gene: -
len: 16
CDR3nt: TGTGCCTGGAGTTCAGGGGCAGACATTAGCACAGATACGCAGTATTTT
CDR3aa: CAWSSGADISTDTQYF

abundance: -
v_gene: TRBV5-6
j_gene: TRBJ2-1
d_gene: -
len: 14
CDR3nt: TGTGCCAGCGCTGCGGGGATGACGTACAATGAGCAGTTCTTC
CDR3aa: CASAAGMTYNEQFF

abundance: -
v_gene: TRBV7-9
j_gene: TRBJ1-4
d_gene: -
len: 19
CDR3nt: TGTGCCAGCAGCTTTGCCCCGTCAGCGGAGGAGGAAACTAATGAAAAACTGTTTTTT
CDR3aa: CASSFAPSAEEETNEKLFF